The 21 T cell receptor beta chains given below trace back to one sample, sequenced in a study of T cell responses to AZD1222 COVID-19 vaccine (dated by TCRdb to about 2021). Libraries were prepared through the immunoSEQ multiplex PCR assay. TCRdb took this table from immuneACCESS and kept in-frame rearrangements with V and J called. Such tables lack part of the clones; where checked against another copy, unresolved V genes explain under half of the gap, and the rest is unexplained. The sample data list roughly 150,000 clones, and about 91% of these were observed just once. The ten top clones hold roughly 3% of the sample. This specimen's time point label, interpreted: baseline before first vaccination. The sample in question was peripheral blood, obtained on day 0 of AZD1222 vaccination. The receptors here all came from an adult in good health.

CDR3 coding DNA: TGCAGTGCTAGTAGCACCCCCGGGGCCAACGTCCTGACTTTC. Protein product: CSASSTPGANVLTF. The chain links TRBV20-1 to TRBJ2-6; no firm D call. The CDR3 loop spans 14 amino acids. Germline values: CDR1 DFQATT, CDR2 SNEGSKA (reference sequence). V was shortened by 3 bases and J by 4 bases, with 10 bases between the two germline ends.

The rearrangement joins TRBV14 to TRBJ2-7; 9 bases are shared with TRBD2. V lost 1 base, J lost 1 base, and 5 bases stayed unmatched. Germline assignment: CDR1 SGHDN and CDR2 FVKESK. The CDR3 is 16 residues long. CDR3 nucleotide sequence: TGTGCCAGCAGCCAAGTTAGAGCGGGAGGTTCCTACGAGCAGTACTTC. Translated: CASSQVRAGGSYEQYF. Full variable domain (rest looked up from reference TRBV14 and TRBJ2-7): EAGVTQFPSHSVIEKGQTVTLRCDPISGHDNLYWYRRVMGKEIKFLLHFVKESKQDESGMPNNRFLAERTGGTYSTLKVQPAELEDSGVYFCASSQVRAGGSYEQYFGPGTRLTVT.

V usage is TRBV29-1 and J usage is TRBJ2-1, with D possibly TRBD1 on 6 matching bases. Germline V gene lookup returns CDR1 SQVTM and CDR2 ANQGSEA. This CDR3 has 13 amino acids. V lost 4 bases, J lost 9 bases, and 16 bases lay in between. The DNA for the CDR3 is TGCAGCGTTGGAAGGCAGGGGACCGGTGAGCAGTTCTTC. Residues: CSVGRQGTGEQFF.

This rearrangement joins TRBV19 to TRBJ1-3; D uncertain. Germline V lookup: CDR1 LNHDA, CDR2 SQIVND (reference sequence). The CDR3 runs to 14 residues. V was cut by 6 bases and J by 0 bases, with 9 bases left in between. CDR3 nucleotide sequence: TGTGCCAGTAGCACGGTGCTCTCTGGAAACACCATATATTTT. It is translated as CASSTVLSGNTIYF.

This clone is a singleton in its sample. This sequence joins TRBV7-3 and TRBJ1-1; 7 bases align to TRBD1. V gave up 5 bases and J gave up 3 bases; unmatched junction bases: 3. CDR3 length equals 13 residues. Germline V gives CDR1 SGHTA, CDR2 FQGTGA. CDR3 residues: CASSRQGDTEAFF. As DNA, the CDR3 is TGTGCCAGCAGCCGACAGGGCGACACTGAAGCTTTCTTT.

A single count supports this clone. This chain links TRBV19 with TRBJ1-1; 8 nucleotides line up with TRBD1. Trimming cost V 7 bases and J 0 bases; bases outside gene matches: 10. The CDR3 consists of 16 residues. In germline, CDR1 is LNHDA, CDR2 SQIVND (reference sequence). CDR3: CASTVDRAPLNTEAFF. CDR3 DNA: TGTGCCAGTACTGTGGACAGGGCCCCTCTGAACACTGAAGCTTTCTTT.

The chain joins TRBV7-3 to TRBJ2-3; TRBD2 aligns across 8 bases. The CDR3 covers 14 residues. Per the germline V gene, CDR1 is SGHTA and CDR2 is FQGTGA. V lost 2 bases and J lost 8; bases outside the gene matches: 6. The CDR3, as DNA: TGTGCCAGCAGCTTAGAAGCGGGAGTGGGTACGCAGTATTTT. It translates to CASSLEAGVGTQYF.

This chain's CDR3 is CASSDSTTKYIGGQYF. The CDR3 DNA follows: TGTGCCAGCAGTGACTCGACGACAAAATATATCGGCGGGCAGTACTTC. The chain joins TRBV6-4 to TRBJ2-7; D is unclear. CDR3 length equals 16 residues. Trimming removed 0 bases at V and 9 bases at J, with 21 bases between. Germline loops: CDR1 MRHNA, CDR2 SNTAGT.

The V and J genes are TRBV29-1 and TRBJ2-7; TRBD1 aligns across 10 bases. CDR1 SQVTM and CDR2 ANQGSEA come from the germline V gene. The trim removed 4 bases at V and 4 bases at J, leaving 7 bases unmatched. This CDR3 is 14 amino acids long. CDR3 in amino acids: CSVAGDRGTYEQYF. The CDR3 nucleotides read TGCAGCGTTGCTGGGGACAGGGGAACGTACGAGCAGTACTTC.

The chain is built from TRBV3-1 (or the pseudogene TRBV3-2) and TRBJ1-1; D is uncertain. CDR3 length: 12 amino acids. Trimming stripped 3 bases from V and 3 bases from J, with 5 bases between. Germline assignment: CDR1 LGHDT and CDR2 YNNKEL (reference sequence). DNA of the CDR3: TGTGCCAGCAGCCAGCGGGACACTGAAGCTTTCTTT. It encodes CASSQRDTEAFF.

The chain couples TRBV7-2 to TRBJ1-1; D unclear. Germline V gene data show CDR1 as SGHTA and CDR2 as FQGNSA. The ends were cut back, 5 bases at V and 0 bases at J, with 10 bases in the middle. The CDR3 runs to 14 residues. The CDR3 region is CASSGSLLNTEAFF. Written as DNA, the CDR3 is TGTGCCAGCAGCGGTAGTCTGCTGAACACTGAAGCTTTCTTT.

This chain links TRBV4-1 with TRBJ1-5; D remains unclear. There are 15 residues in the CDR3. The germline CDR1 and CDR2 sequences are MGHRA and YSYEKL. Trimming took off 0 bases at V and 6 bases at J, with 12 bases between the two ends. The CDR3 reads CASSQEIIFRQPQHF. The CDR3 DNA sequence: TGCGCCAGCAGCCAAGAGATTATCTTTCGTCAGCCCCAGCATTTT.

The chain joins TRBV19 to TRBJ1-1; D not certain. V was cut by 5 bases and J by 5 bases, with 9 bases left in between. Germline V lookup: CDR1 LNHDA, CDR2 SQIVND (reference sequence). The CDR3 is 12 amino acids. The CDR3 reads CASSPGATEAFF. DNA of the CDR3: TGTGCCAGTAGTCCAGGTGCAACTGAAGCTTTCTTT.

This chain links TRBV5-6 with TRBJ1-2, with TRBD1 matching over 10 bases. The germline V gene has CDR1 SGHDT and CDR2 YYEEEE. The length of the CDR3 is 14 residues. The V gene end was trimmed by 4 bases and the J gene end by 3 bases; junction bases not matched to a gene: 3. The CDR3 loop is CASSPGTGDYGYTF. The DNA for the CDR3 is TGTGCCAGCAGCCCGGGGACAGGGGACTATGGCTACACCTTC.

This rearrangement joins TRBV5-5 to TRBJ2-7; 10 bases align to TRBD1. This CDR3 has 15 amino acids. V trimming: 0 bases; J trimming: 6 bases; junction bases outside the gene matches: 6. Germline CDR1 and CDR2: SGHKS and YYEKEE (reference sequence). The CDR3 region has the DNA TGTGCCAGCAGCTTGGTGGGACAGGGGTCTGGCGAGCAGTACTTC. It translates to CASSLVGQGSGEQYF.

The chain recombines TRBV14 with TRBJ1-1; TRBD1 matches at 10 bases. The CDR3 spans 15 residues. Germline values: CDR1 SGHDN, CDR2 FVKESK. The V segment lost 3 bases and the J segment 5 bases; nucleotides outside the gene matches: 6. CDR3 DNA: TGTGCCAGCAGCCACCGTCGGACAGGGGGAACTGAAGCTTTCTTT. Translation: CASSHRRTGGTEAFF.

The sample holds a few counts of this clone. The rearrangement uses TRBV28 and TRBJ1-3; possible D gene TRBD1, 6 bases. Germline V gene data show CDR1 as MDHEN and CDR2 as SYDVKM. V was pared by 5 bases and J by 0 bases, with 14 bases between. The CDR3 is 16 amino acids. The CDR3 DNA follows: TGTGCCAGCAGTACGTCAACAGGGCCCTCTGGAAACACCATATATTTT. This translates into CASSTSTGPSGNTIYF.

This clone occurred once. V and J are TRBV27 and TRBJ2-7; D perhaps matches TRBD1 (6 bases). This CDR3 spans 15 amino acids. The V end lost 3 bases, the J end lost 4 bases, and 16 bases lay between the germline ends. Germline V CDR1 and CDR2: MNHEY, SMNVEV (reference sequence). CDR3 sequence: CASSFTGSKGYEQYF. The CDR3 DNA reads TGTGCCAGCAGTTTTACAGGGTCGAAGGGGTACGAGCAGTACTTC.

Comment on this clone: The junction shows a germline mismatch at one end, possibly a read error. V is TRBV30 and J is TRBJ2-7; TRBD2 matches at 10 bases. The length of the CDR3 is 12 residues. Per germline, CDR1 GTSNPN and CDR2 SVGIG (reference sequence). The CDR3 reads CAWSTLAGAENF. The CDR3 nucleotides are TGTGCCTGGAGTACGCTAGCGGGAGCCGAGAACTTC.

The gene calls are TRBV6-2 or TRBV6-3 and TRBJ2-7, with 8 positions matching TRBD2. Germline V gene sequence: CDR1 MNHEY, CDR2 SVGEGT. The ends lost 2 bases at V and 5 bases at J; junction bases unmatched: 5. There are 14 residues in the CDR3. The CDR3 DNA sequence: TGTGCCAGCAGTTACCCGGTAGCGGGAAACGAGCAGTACTTC. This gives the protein CASSYPVAGNEQYF.

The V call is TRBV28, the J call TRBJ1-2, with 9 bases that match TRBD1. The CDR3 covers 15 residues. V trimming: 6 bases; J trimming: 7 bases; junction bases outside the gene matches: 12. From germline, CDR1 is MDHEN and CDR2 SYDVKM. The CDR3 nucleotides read TGTGCCAGCAGGTCCCCGTTAGGGACAGGGAGTGGCTACACCTTC. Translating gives CASRSPLGTGSGYTF.